The text below deals with one T cell receptor beta chain. What this receptor recognizes is not known. No quality values exist for individual bases; no much larger clone is one base distant. This entry comes from a study of identifying expanded T cells in peripheral blood (dated by TCRdb to between 2019 and 2020). For the study in its entirety: Technical replicates were generated by sequencing separate aliquots of the same genomic DNA pool, with four replicates compared pairwise. Results and caveats for the whole study, not just this receptor: It was expected by the authors that biological variance in healthy repertoires might increase further over much longer intervals, such as months to years. Across all healthy-donor time intervals, the beta-binomial model significantly cut both the number of clones called differentially abundant and the false-positive rate. In all healthy donors, the variance in clone template counts between samples taken roughly 14 days apart rose significantly as total template count increased. Between technical replicates the binomial model flagged about 1.2 differentially abundant clones, whereas over around 2 weeks the binomial model flagged about 15 and over approximately four weeks around 18.

TCRbeta CDR3 regions were profiled by bias-controlled multiplex PCR amplification of genomic DNA with the immunoSEQ Assay. Per the original workflow: The absolute abundance of each unique TCRbeta CDR3 region was quantified after sequences were collapsed and filtered. Two models were used to test differential abundance: a binomial model (Fisher-equivalent) and a beta-binomial model that adds time-dependent variance fitted from healthy donors. Clones with fewer than 5 combined templates were removed, and a clone was called differentially abundant if the clone's Benjamini-Hochberg FDR was below 0.01. The form v = (b*log(k)+a)^2 was used to model beta-binomial variance as a function of total template count across the two samples. In its TCRdb copy, this immuneACCESS table keeps in-frame sequences only and misses some clones. Where compared with another copy, unresolved V genes explain less than half of these, and the others have no known cause. The V and J calls and the clone size are those of that table, but D and trimming were determined from the DNA. Within this sample are 97,000 or so clones, with approximately 88% of them counted one time only. Jointly, the top ten make up roughly an eighth of the sample.

During the collection period, no infections or other immune events were recorded for the healthy donors. Healthy-donor blood repertoires served as a training cohort to calibrate time-dependent variance in a beta-binomial model of T-cell clone differential abundance. The training cohort comprised about ten healthy donors, 3 female and 7 male. On average the donors were approximately 40 years old, and their ages spanned roughly 25 to 65 years. Whole blood was collected from each healthy donor at three time points spaced about 14 days apart and obtained from a commercial supplier. For immunosequencing, genomic DNA was extracted from unsorted whole blood. V is pruned by 4 bases and J by 5 bases, leaving 14 bases of the junction without a gene match. The CDR3 holds 16 amino acids from the cysteine to the phenylalanine. Only the CDR3 DNA stays, 48 bases, in frame from base 1. CDR1 SGHRS and CDR2 YFSETQ are derived from the germline V gene.

In this chain, TRBV5-1 is recombined with TRBJ2-7; TRBD1 fits 8 bases in the junction. Specimen: blood. The sequence was collected from a person between 18 and 75 years old in good health. The sequence in DNA is TGCGCCAGCAGCCAAACCCCCCAGACAGGGGAAAACGAGCAGTACTTC. Its protein is CASSQTPQTGENEQYF.